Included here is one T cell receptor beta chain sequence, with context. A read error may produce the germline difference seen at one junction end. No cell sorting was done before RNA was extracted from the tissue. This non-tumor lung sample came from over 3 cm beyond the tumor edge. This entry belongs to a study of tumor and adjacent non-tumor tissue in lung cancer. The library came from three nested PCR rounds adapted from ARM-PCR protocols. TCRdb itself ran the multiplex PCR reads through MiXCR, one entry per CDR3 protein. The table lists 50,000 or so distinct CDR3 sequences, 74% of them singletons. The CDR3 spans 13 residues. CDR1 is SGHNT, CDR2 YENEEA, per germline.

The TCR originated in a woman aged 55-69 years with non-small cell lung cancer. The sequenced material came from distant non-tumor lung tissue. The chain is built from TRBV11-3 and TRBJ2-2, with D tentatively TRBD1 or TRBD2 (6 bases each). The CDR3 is CASSLSTEGGLFF. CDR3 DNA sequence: TGTGCCAGCAGCTTGTCTACGGAGGGGGGGCTGTTTTTT.